The 32 T cell receptor beta chains below were found in one sample sequenced in a study of blood T cell repertoires in COVID-19. The table came from immunoSEQ multiplex PCR; TCRdb's copy has only in-frame clones and leaves some out. Of hundreds of thousands of clones in the sample, 87% were seen once. The material sequenced was PBMCs or T cells enriched from blood (not recorded which). These receptors all stem from a woman aged 40 to 49 who had recovered from COVID-19.

This clone was seen only once. The chain is built from TRBV30 and TRBJ1-4; D not resolved. Trimming cost V 3 bases and J 5 bases, with 10 bases left between them. CDR3 length: 13 amino acids. Germline assignment: CDR1 GTSNPN and CDR2 SVGIG (reference sequence). The DNA of the CDR3 is TGTGCCTGGAGCCAGATCGTGAATGAAAAACTGTTTTTT. Translating gives CAWSQIVNEKLFF.

The CDR3: CASTMTGSGSPLHF. The CDR3 nucleotides read TGTGCCAGCACCATGACAGGGTCAGGGTCACCCCTCCACTTT. The V call is TRBV3-1 (or the pseudogene TRBV3-2), the J call TRBJ1-6; 7 nucleotides align to TRBD1. This CDR3 is built from 14 residues. With V trimmed by 7 bases and J by 10 bases, 10 bases remained unmatched. Looked up from germline, CDR1 is LGHDT and CDR2 is YNNKEL (reference sequence).

The CDR3 sequence: CASSLVLAGETQYF. CDR3 nucleotide sequence: TGTGCCAGCAGCTTAGTTCTAGCGGGAGAGACCCAGTACTTC. This chain joins TRBV7-9 and TRBJ2-5; 8 nucleotides line up with TRBD2. The V gene's germline CDR1 is SEHNR and CDR2 FQNEAQ (reference sequence). With V trimmed by 1 base and J by 4 bases, 2 bases remained unmatched. This CDR3 has 14 residues.

The rearrangement joins TRBV10-1 to TRBJ2-7, with a possible D match to TRBD1 (6 bases). The CDR3 is made up of 16 amino acids. The germline V and J ends were trimmed by 0 bases and 6 bases, with 18 bases remaining between them. From germline, CDR1 is WNHNN and CDR2 SYGVQD (reference sequence). CDR3 nucleotides: TGCGCCAGCAGTGAGTCTGGAACAGGGCGGTACGGCGAGCAGTACTTC. This codes for CASSESGTGRYGEQYF.

This clone was picked up one time. The CDR3 spells CAISEGTESIQSSGNTIYF. The CDR3 coding sequence is TGTGCCATCAGCGAAGGGACAGAGTCTATTCAAAGCTCTGGAAACACCATATATTTT. The chain couples TRBV10-3 to TRBJ1-3; 7 bases line up with TRBD1. The CDR3 has 19 amino acids. V dropped 6 bases and J dropped 0; count of bases not matched to a gene: 17. Germline V gene sequence: CDR1 ENHRY, CDR2 SYGVKD.

The V and J genes are TRBV5-4 and TRBJ2-5; TRBD1 aligns across 7 bases. Trimming removed 8 bases from V and 1 base from J; junction bases left unmatched: 11. Per germline, CDR1 SGHNT and CDR2 YYREEE (reference sequence). The length of the CDR3 is 15 residues. CDR3 region: CARYIRGPVQETQYF. Written as DNA, the CDR3 is TGTGCCAGATACATAAGGGGGCCGGTCCAAGAGACCCAGTACTTC.

The chain carries TRBV6-6 and TRBJ1-1; 7 bases match TRBD1. V shed 5 bases, J shed 7 bases, and the junction held 10 bases outside the gene matches. There are 14 residues in the CDR3. Germline CDR1 reads MNHNY; CDR2 reads SVGAGI (reference sequence). The CDR3 region has the DNA TGTGCCAGCAGTACGCCCGACAGGGCCAATGAAGCTTTCTTT. Translated: CASSTPDRANEAFF.

The chain combines TRBV29-1 with TRBJ1-2; TRBD1 might be the D (5 bases). This CDR3 is 11 amino acids long. The V gene lost 3 bases and the J gene lost 5 bases, with 7 bases spanning the gap. Germline CDR1 and CDR2: SQVTM and ANQGSEA. The CDR3 coding sequence is TGCAGCGTTGAGCCAGGGTATGGCTACACCTTC. It translates to CSVEPGYGYTF. Full variable domain (outside the CDR3, taken from reference TRBV29-1 and TRBJ1-2): SAVISQKPSRDICQRGTSLTIQCQVDSQVTMMFWYRQQPGQSLTLIATANQGSEATYESGFVIDKFPISRPNLTFSTLTVSNMSPEDSSIYLCSVEPGYGYTFGSGTRLTVV.

In this sample, this clone turned up once. The V call is TRBV2, the J call TRBJ2-2, with a possible D match to TRBD2 (5 bases). Per the germline V gene, CDR1 is SNHLY and CDR2 is FYNNEI. This CDR3 has 14 residues. V was clipped by 8 bases and J by 4 bases, with 14 bases between them. CDR3 bases: TGTGCCAGCTCAGGAGAGAGGGTCACCGGGGAGCTGTTTTTT. It specifies CASSGERVTGELFF.

The V and J genes are TRBV7-3 and TRBJ1-1; 9 bases are shared with TRBD1. Looked up from germline, CDR1 is SGHTA and CDR2 is FQGTGA. J lost 6 bases, V lost 2 bases, and 4 bases had no gene match. The length of the CDR3 is 14 residues. CDR3 loop: CASSLGGQGSEAFF. The CDR3 bases are TGTGCCAGCAGCTTAGGGGGACAGGGCTCTGAAGCTTTCTTT.

In DNA, the CDR3 is TGTGCCAGCAGCCCCCGGGACAGTCTTGGCTACGAGCAGTACTTC. Its translation: CASSPRDSLGYEQYF. The gene calls are TRBV7-9 and TRBJ2-7, with TRBD1 identical over 7 bases. With V trimmed by 5 bases and J by 3 bases, 10 bases remained unmatched. The germline gives CDR1 SEHNR, CDR2 FQNEAQ (reference sequence). This CDR3 contains 15 residues.

The chain combines TRBV3-1 (or the pseudogene TRBV3-2) with TRBJ2-6; D is perhaps TRBD1 (6 bases). Germline V gives CDR1 LGHDT, CDR2 YNNKEL (reference sequence). The ends were cut back, 2 bases at V and 2 bases at J, with 7 bases in the middle. This CDR3 is 15 amino acids long. In DNA form, the CDR3 reads TGTGCCAGCAGCCAACGGACAGCTGGGGCCAACGTCCTGACTTTC. Protein sequence: CASSQRTAGANVLTF.

V is TRBV7-2 and J is TRBJ2-7, with TRBD2 identical over 13 bases. V gave up 5 bases and J gave up 2 bases; unmatched junction bases: 3. The CDR3 is made up of 15 amino acids. Germline V lookup: CDR1 SGHTA, CDR2 FQGNSA. The CDR3 DNA follows: TGTGCCAGCAGCACTGGGACTAGCGGGGCCTACGAGCAGTACTTC. This encodes CASSTGTSGAYEQYF.

CDR3: CASSTRTSVSDTQYF. DNA for the CDR3: TGTGCCAGCAGCACCCGGACTAGCGTCTCAGATACGCAGTATTTT. This chain joins TRBV7-2 and TRBJ2-3, with 9 bases fitting TRBD2. The V gene's germline CDR1 is SGHTA and CDR2 FQGNSA. V was clipped by 5 bases and J by 4 bases; unmatched bases: 7. The CDR3 totals 15 residues.

The CDR3 region has the DNA TGTGCCAGCATCCCCTCCGCAGGGCGGAGCTACACCTTC. It encodes CASIPSAGRSYTF. J is TRBJ1-2 and V is TRBV6-6, with D possibly matching TRBD1 (5 bases). This CDR3 has 13 amino acids. With 7 bases removed from V and 9 bases from J, the gap between germline ends came to 18 bases. The germline V gene has CDR1 MNHNY and CDR2 SVGAGI (reference sequence).

This rearrangement joins TRBV7-2 to TRBJ2-2; the match to TRBD2 covers 9 bases. CDR3 size: 15 residues. Trimming took 0 bases from V and 5 from J; bases not matched to a gene: 1. Germline V gene sequence: CDR1 SGHTA, CDR2 FQGNSA. The CDR3 region has the DNA TGTGCCAGCAGCTTAGCTAGCGGGAGTACCGGGGAGCTGTTTTTT. This codes for CASSLASGSTGELFF.

CDR3 sequence: CASDETGVSPLHF. CDR3 coding DNA: TGTGCCAGCGACGAGACAGGGGTTTCACCCCTCCACTTT. The V and J genes are TRBV2 and TRBJ1-6; 8 bases match TRBD1. Germline CDR1 is SNHLY and CDR2 is FYNNEI. V lost 8 bases to trimming and J lost 9 bases; unmatched junction nucleotides: 6. The CDR3 sequence is 13 residues long.

The chain joins TRBV6-2 or TRBV6-3 to TRBJ2-5, with a weak D call TRBD1 (6 bases). V lost 6 bases to trimming and J lost 2 bases, with 13 bases between them. Germline loops: CDR1 MNHEY, CDR2 SVGEGT. This CDR3 spans 14 amino acids. The CDR3 DNA reads TGTGCCAGCAGCCCCTCAGGGGTTCAAGAGACCCAGTACTTC. Its protein product is CASSPSGVQETQYF.

V and J are TRBV2 and TRBJ1-2, with a weak D call TRBD1 (5 bases). The CDR3 extends over 17 amino acids. Germline values: CDR1 SNHLY, CDR2 FYNNEI. V shed 7 bases and J shed 4 bases, with 25 bases lying between them. The CDR3 DNA is TGTGCCAGCACTAGCCCCGGGGGGGGACCGAGGGGCTATGGCTACACCTTC. This sequence encodes CASTSPGGGPRGYGYTF.

The chain is built from TRBV9 and TRBJ2-7; 7 bases are a match to TRBD1. The junction had 3 bases not matched to a gene; V was cut back by 3 bases and J by 0 bases. The CDR3 totals 14 residues. Germline V lookup: CDR1 SGDLS, CDR2 YYNGEE. In DNA form, the CDR3 reads TGTGCCAGCAGCGGCCGGGACAGCTCCTACGAGCAGTACTTC. Amino acid sequence: CASSGRDSSYEQYF.

This chain links TRBV5-6 with TRBJ2-1; TRBD1 might be the D (6 bases). The V gene lost 0 bases and the J gene lost 1 base, with 8 bases spanning the gap. Germline V gives CDR1 SGHDT, CDR2 YYEEEE. The CDR3 length is 15 residues. CDR3 nucleotides: TGTGCCAGCAGCTTGGTGCAGGGGTCCTACAATGAGCAGTTCTTC. Protein sequence: CASSLVQGSYNEQFF.

As concerns this clone: The limits of the CDR3 on the DNA are not certain, so only TCRdb's listed CDR3 is given. The rearrangement links TRBV19 to TRBJ2-2; the table gives TRBD2 as D, unverified against the DNA. The CDR3 spans 18 residues, counting both ends. In germline, CDR1 is LNHDA, CDR2 SQIVND (reference sequence). CDR3 amino acids: CASSIREGLAGVGRGAVF.

This sequence joins TRBV6-5 and TRBJ1-4; D uncertain. This CDR3 contains 15 residues. The V gene lost 8 bases and the J gene lost 10 bases, with 23 bases spanning the gap. Germline-derived CDR1 and CDR2 are MNHEY and SVGAGI. CDR3: CASGAPHLRLGKLFF. For the CDR3, the DNA is TGTGCCAGCGGAGCACCCCACCTGCGGCTCGGAAAACTGTTTTTT.

The table lists this clone with a few counts. Germline and junction disagree at one end, which may indicate a read error. The gene calls are TRBV28 and TRBJ1-2; D call uncertain. Germline CDR1 and CDR2: MDHEN and SYDVKM. This CDR3 has 14 amino acids. The DNA of the CDR3 is TGTGCCAGCAGTCCGCTTGACACTCGGCCCGTCTTCCCCTTC. Amino acids: CASSPLDTRPVFPF.

The gene calls are TRBV6-2 or TRBV6-3 and TRBJ2-1; tentative D call: TRBD1 (5 bases). Germline values: CDR1 MNHEY, CDR2 SVGEGT. Trimming stripped 2 bases from V and 0 bases from J, with 5 bases between. This CDR3 comprises 14 residues. The CDR3 coding sequence is TGTGCCAGCAGTTACAGGGGCTCCTACAATGAGCAGTTCTTC. Translation gives CASSYRGSYNEQFF.

This clone has just a few counts. The chain combines TRBV11-2 with TRBJ1-5; no definite D call. The CDR3 loop spans 14 amino acids. With 7 bases removed from V and 3 bases from J, the gap between germline ends came to 13 bases. CDR1 is SGHAT, CDR2 FQNNGV, per germline. The CDR3 nucleotides are TGTGCCAGCAACGAGGGTTCCTCCAATCAGCCCCAGCATTTT. It translates to CASNEGSSNQPQHF.

This clone was seen more than once but under ten times. CDR3 in amino acids: CASNTGVQGQPQHF. For the CDR3, the DNA is TGTGCCAGCAACACAGGGGTTCAGGGTCAGCCCCAGCATTTT. The chain recombines TRBV7-8 with TRBJ1-5; 7 bases align to TRBD1. Trimming took 7 bases from V and 6 from J; bases not matched to a gene: 9. The CDR3 has 14 residues. The germline V gene has CDR1 SGHVS and CDR2 FQNEAQ. The full variable domain, with the rest looked up from reference TRBV7-8 and TRBJ1-5, is GAGVSQSPRYKVAKRGQDVALRCDPISGHVSLFWYQQALGQGPEFLTYFQNEAQLDKSGLPSDRFFAERPEGSVSTLKIQRTQQEDSAVYLCASNTGVQGQPQHFGDGTRLSIL.

The chain is built from TRBV7-9 and TRBJ1-1, with D perhaps matching TRBD1 (5 bases). The V and J ends lost 5 bases and 0 bases respectively, with 16 bases between them. CDR1 SEHNR and CDR2 FQNEAQ come from the germline V gene (reference sequence). The CDR3 runs to 16 residues. The CDR3 DNA sequence: TGTGCCAGCAGCCCGGGGGATTTGGATATGAACACTGAAGCTTTCTTT. It codes for CASSPGDLDMNTEAFF.

This chain connects TRBV25-1 to TRBJ2-1; TRBD1 matches 9 bases. The V segment lost 4 bases and the J segment 6 bases; nucleotides outside the gene matches: 10. The CDR3 contains 16 residues. Looked up from germline, CDR1 is MGHDK and CDR2 is SYGVNS. The CDR3 loop is CASSGTGTGIPNEQFF. CDR3 in DNA: TGTGCCAGCAGTGGTACCGGGACAGGGATCCCCAATGAGCAGTTCTTC.

The genes are TRBV11-1 and TRBJ2-1, with TRBD2 matching 9 bases. Germline V gives CDR1 SGHAT, CDR2 FQDESV (reference sequence). The CDR3 runs 15 residues. The V and J ends lost 7 bases and 7 bases, in that order; junction bases with no gene match: 11. In nucleotides, the CDR3 is TGTGCCAGCAAGGCTAGCGGGACCGTGGCGAATGAGCAGTTCTTC. Translated: CASKASGTVANEQFF.

This clone was seen more than once but under ten times. The V and J genes are TRBV5-1 and TRBJ1-1; a possible D gene is TRBD1 (5 bases). Trimming stripped 0 bases from V and 5 bases from J, with 17 bases between. This CDR3 region has 16 residues. Per germline, CDR1 SGHRS and CDR2 YFSETQ. This CDR3 reads CASSLGGRDGETEAFF. CDR3 bases: TGCGCCAGCAGCTTGGGGGGCAGGGATGGCGAGACTGAAGCTTTCTTT.

The chain links TRBV7-2 to TRBJ1-1; D is possibly TRBD1 (5 bases). The CDR3 totals 15 residues. V was pared by 5 bases and J by 6 bases, with 19 bases between. Germline lookup yields CDR1 SGHTA and CDR2 FQGNSA. The chain's CDR3 is CASSLGSGSGAEAFF. The CDR3 nucleotides are TGTGCCAGCAGCCTAGGTTCCGGATCGGGGGCTGAAGCTTTCTTT.